The 2 T cell receptor beta chains in this list originate from one sample, sequenced in a study of low-dose radiotherapy and immunotherapy resistance in tumors. TRAV- and TRBV-specific primers, spanning alpha and beta chains, primed first-strand cDNA. Both a constant-region primer and a V-primer adapter served to amplify TCRs across 15 to 25 PCR cycles. From the reads, TCRdb called clonotypes with MiXCR, one entry per CDR3 protein. The data contain approximately 18,000 distinct CDR3 sequences, about 74% of them singletons. These TCRs come from a human donor with advanced metastatic prostate, ovarian, gallbladder or colorectal cancer (not recorded which). This table probably holds off-target reads from a library built for another chain.

The chain combines TRBV5-1 with TRBJ2-2; perhaps D is TRBD1 or TRBD2 (5 bases each). Germline V gene sequence: CDR1 SGHRS, CDR2 YFSETQ. V lost 3 bases and J 5 bases, leaving 14 bases between the germline ends. This CDR3 contains 15 residues. The CDR3 nucleotides read TGCGCCAGCAGCTATCAGGGCCGAGGGACCGGGGAGCTGTTTTTT. This codes for CASSYQGRGTGELFF.

This clonotype was counted only a few times. The V call is TRBV29-1, the J call TRBJ2-7; D might be TRBD2 (5 bases). This CDR3 region has 11 residues. The V and J ends lost 6 bases and 4 bases respectively, with 10 bases between them. CDR1 is SQVTM, CDR2 ANQGSEA, per germline. This CDR3 reads CSVTSGYEQYF. DNA of the CDR3: TGCAGCGTGACATCGGGGTACGAGCAGTACTTC.